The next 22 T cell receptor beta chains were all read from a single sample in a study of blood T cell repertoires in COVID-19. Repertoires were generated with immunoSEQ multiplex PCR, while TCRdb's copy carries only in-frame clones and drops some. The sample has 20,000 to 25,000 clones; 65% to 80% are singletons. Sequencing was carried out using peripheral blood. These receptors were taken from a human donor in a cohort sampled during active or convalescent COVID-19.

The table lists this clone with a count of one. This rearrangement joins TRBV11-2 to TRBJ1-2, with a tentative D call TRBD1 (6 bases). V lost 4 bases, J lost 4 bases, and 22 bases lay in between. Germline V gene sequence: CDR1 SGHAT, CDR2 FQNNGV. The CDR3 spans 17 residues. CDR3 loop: CASSSVGALPVGYGYTF. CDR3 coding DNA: TGTGCCAGCAGCTCTGTGGGGGCCCTCCCCGTGGGCTATGGCTACACCTTC.

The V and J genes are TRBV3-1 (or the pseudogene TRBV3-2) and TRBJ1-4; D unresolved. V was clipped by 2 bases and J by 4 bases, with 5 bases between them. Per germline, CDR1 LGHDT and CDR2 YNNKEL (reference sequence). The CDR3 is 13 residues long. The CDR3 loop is CASSQILNEKLFF. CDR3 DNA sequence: TGTGCCAGCAGCCAAATCCTTAATGAAAAACTGTTTTTT.

Here the CDR3 reads CASSLPGGAHNEQFF. The CDR3 bases are TGTGCCAGCAGCTTACCAGGGGGCGCCCACAATGAGCAGTTCTTC. The chain combines TRBV13 with TRBJ2-1; 8 nucleotides match TRBD1. Germline CDR1 reads PRHDT; CDR2 reads FYEKMQ (reference sequence). V gave up 2 bases and J gave up 5 bases; unmatched junction bases: 5. The CDR3 runs to 15 residues. Combining the CDR3 with reference TRBV13 and TRBJ2-1 gives the whole variable domain AAGVIQSPRHLIKEKRETATLKCYPIPRHDTVYWYQQGPGQDPQFLISFYEKMQSDKGSIPDRFSAQQFSDYHSELNMSSLELGDSALYFCASSLPGGAHNEQFFGPGTRLTVL.

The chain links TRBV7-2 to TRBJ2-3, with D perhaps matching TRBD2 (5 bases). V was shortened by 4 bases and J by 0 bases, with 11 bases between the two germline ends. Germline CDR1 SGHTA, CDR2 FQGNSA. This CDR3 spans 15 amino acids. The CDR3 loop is CASSSLAASTDTQYF. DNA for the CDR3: TGTGCCAGCAGCTCTCTAGCAGCGAGCACAGATACGCAGTATTTT.

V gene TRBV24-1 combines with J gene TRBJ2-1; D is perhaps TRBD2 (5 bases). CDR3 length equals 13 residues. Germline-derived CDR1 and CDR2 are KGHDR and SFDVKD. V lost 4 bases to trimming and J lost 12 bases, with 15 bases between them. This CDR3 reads CATSDTRAVGQFF. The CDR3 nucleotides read TGTGCCACCAGTGACACCCGAGCGGTTGGGCAGTTCTTC.

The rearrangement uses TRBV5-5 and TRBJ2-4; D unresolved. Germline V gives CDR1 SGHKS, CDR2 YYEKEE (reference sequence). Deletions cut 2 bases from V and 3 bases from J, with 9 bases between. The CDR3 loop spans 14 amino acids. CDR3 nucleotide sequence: TGTGCCAGCAGCTTCCCCGTCAGCAAAAACATTCAGTACTTC. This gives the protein CASSFPVSKNIQYF. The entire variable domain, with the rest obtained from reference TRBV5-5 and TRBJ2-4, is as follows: DAGVTQSPTHLIKTRGQQVTLRCSPISGHKSVSWYQQVLGQGPQFIFQYYEKEERGRGNFPDRFSARQFPNYSSELNVNALLLGDSALYLCASSFPVSKNIQYFGAGTRLSVL.

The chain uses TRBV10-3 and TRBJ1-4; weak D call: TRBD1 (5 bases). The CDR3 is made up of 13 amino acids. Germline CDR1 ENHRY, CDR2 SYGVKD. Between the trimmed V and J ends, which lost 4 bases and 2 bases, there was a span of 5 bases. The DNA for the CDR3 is TGTGCCATCAGTGGGGGCACTAATGAAAAACTGTTTTTT. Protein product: CAISGGTNEKLFF.

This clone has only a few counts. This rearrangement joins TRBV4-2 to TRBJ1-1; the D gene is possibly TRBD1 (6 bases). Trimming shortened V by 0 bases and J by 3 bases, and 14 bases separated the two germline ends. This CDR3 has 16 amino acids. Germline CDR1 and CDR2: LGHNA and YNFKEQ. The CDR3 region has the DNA TGTGCCAGCAGCCAAGATAGTGGGACACCTTACACTGAAGCTTTCTTT. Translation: CASSQDSGTPYTEAFF.

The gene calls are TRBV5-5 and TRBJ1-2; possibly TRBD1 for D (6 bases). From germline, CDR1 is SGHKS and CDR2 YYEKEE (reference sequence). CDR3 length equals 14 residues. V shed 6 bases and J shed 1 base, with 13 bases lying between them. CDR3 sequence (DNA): TGTGCCAGCACCATGGGGGCGGGTAACTATGGCTACACCTTC. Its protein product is CASTMGAGNYGYTF. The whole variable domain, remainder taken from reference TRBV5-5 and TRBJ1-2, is DAGVTQSPTHLIKTRGQQVTLRCSPISGHKSVSWYQQVLGQGPQFIFQYYEKEERGRGNFPDRFSARQFPNYSSELNVNALLLGDSALYLCASTMGAGNYGYTFGSGTRLTVV.

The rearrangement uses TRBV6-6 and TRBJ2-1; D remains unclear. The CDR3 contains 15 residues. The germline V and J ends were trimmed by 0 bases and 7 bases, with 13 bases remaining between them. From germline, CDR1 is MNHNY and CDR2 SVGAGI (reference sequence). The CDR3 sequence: CASSYSTLTGNEQFF. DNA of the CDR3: TGTGCCAGCAGTTACTCTACGCTCACCGGGAATGAGCAGTTCTTC.

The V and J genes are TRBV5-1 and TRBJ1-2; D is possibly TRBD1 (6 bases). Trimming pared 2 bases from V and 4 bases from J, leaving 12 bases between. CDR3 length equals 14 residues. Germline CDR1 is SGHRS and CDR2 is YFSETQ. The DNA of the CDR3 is TGCGCCAGCAGCTTCATACAGGGCCCCTATGGCTACACCTTC. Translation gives CASSFIQGPYGYTF.

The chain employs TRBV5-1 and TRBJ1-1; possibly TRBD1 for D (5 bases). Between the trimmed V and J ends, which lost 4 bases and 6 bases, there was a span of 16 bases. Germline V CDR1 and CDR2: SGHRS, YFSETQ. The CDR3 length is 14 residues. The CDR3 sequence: CASSPAGLLAEAFF. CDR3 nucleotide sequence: TGCGCCAGCAGCCCGGCGGGGCTTTTAGCTGAAGCTTTCTTT.

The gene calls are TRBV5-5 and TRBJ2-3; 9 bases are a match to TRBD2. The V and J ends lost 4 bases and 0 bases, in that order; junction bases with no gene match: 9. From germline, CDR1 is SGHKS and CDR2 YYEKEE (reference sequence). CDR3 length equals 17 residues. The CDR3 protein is CASSPPGSGSSTDTQYF. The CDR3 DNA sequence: TGTGCCAGCAGCCCCCCGGGTAGCGGGAGTAGCACAGATACGCAGTATTTT.

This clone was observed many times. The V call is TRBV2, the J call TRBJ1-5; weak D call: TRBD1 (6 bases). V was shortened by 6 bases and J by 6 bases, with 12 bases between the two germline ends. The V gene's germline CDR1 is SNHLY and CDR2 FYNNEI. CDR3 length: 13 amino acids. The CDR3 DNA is TGTGCCAGCAGAGGATACAGGGCTCAGCCCCAGCATTTT. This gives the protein CASRGYRAQPQHF.

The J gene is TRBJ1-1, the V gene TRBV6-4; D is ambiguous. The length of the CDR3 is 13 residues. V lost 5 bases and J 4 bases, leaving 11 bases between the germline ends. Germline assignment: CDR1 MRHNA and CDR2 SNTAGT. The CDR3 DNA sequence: TGTGCCAGCAGTACAAGTCAGGCCACTGAAGCTTTCTTT. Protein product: CASSTSQATEAFF.

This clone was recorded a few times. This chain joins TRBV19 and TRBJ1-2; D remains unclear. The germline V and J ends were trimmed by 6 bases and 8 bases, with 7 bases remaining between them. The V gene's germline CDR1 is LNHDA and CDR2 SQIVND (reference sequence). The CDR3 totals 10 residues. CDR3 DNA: TGTGCCAGTAGGGTAGAGGGCTACACCTTC. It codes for CASRVEGYTF.

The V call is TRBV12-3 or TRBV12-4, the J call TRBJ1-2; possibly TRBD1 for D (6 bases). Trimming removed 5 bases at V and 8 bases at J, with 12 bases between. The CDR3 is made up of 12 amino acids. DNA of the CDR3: TGTGCCAGCAGTCGACAGGCTTTCGGCTACACCTTC. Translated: CASSRQAFGYTF.

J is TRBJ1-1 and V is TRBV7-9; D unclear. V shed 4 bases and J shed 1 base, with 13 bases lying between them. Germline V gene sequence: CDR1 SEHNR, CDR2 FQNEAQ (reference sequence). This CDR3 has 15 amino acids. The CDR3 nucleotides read TGTGCCAGCAGCTGGTCCGGGGTGGCGAACACTGAAGCTTTCTTT. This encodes CASSWSGVANTEAFF. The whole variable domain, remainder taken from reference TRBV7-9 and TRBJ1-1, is DTGVSQNPRHKITKRGQNVTFRCDPISEHNRLYWYRQTLGQGPEFLTYFQNEAQLEKSRLLSDRFSAERPKGSFSTLEIQRTEQGDSAMYLCASSWSGVANTEAFFGQGTRLTVV.

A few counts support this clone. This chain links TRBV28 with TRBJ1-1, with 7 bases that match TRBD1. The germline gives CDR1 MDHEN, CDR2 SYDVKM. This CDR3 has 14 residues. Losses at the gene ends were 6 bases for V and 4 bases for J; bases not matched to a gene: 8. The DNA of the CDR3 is TGTGCCAGCAGAAGACAGGGAAGAACCACTGAAGCTTTCTTT. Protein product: CASRRQGRTTEAFF.

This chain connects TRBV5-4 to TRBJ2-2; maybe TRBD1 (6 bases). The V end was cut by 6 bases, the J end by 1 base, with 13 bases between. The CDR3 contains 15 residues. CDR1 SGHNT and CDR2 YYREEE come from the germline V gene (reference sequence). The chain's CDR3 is CASTPRGGNTGELFF. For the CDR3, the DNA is TGTGCCAGCACCCCGCGAGGGGGGAACACCGGGGAGCTGTTTTTT.

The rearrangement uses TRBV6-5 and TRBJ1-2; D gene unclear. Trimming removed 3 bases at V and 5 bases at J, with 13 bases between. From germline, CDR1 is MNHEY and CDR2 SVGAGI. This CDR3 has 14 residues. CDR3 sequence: CASSYSGLRYGYTF. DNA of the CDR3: TGTGCCAGCAGTTATTCTGGGCTTCGGTATGGCTACACCTTC.

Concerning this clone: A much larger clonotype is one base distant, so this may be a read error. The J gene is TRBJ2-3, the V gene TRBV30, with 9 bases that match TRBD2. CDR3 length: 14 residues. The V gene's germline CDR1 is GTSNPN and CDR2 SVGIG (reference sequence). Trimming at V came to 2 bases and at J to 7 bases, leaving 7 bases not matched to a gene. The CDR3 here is CAWSRGLATNTQYF. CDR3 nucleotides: TGTGCCTGGAGTAGGGGACTAGCAACAAATACGCAGTATTTT.